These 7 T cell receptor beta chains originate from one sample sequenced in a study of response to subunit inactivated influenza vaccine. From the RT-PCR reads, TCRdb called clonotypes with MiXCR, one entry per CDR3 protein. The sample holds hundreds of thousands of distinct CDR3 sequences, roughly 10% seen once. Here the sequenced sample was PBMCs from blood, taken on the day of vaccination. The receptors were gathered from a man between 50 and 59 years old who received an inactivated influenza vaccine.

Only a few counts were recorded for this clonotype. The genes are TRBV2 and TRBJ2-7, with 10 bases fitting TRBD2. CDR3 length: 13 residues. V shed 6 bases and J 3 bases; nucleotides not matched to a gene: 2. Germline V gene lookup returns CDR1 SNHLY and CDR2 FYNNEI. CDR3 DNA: TGTGCCAGCAGGGGGACTAGCGACTACGAGCAGTACTTC. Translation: CASRGTSDYEQYF.

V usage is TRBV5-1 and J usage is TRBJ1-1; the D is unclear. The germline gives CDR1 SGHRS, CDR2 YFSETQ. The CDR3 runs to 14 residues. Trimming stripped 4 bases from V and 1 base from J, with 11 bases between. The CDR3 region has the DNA TGCGCCAGCAGCGTGGCGGCCGAGAACACTGAAGCTTTCTTT. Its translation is CASSVAAENTEAFF.

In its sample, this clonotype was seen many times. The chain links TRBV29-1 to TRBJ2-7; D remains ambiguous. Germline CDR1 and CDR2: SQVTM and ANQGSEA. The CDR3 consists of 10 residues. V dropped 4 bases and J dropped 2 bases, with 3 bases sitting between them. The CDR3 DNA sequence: TGCAGCGTTGTTGCCTACGAGCAGTACTTC. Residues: CSVVAYEQYF.

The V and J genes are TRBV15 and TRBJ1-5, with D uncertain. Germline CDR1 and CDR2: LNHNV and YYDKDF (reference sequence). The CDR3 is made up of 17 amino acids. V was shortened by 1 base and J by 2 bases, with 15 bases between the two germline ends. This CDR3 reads CATSRVRDWVGNQPQHF. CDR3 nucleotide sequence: TGTGCCACCAGCAGAGTGAGGGATTGGGTTGGCAATCAGCCCCAGCATTTT.

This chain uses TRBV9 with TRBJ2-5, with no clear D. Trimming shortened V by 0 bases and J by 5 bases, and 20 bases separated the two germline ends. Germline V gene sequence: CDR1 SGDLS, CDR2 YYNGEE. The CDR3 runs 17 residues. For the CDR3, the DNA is TGTGCCAGCAGCGTAGGCCCGACCTTAAGTCTCGGGGAGACCCAGTACTTC. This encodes CASSVGPTLSLGETQYF.

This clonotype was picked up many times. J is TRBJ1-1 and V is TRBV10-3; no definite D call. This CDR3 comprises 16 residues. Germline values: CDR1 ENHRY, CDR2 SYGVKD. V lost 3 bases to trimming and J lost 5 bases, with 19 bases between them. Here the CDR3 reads CAISDPRRSSGTEAFF. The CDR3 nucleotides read TGTGCCATCAGTGACCCGAGAAGATCTTCGGGGACTGAAGCTTTCTTT.

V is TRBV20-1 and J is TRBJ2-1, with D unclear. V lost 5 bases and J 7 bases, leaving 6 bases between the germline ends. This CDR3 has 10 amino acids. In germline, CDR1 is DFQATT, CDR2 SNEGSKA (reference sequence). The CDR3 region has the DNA TGCAGTGCTGGCCCGAATGAGCAGTTCTTC. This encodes CSAGPNEQFF.